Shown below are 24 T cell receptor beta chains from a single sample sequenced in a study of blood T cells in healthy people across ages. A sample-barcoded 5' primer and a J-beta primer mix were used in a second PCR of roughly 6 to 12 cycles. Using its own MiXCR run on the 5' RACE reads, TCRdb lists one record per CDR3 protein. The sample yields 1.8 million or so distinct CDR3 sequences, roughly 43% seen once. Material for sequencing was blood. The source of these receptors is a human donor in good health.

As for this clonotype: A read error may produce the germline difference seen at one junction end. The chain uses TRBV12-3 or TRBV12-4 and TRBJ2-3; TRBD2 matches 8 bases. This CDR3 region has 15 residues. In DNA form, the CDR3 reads TGTGCCAGCACTTTACAGCGGGGGAGCACAGATACGCAGTATTTT. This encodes CASTLQRGSTDTQYF.

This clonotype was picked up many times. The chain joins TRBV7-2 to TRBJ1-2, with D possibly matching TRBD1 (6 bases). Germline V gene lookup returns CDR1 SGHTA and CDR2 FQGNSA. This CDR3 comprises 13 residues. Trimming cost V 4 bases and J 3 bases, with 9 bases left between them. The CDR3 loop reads CASSSGADYGYTF. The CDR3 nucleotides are TGTGCCAGCAGCTCAGGGGCGGACTATGGCTACACCTTC.

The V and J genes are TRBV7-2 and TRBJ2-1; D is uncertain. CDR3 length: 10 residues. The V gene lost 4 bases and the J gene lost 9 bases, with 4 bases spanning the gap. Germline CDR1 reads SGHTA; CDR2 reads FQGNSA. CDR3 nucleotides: TGTGCCAGCAGCTGGGTTGAGCAGTTCTTC. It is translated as CASSWVEQFF.

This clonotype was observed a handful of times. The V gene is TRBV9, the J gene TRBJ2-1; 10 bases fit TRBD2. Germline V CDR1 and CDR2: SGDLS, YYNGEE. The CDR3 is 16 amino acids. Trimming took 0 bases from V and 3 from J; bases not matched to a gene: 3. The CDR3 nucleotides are TGTGCCAGCAGCGTAGTGCCTAGCGGGGGCTACAATGAGCAGTTCTTC. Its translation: CASSVVPSGGYNEQFF. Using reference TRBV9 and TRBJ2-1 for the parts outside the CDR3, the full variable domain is DSGVTQTPKHLITATGQRVTLRCSPRSGDLSVYWYQQSLDQGLQFLIQYYNGEERAKGNILERFSAQQFPDLHSELNLSSLELGDSALYFCASSVVPSGGYNEQFFGPGTRLTVL.

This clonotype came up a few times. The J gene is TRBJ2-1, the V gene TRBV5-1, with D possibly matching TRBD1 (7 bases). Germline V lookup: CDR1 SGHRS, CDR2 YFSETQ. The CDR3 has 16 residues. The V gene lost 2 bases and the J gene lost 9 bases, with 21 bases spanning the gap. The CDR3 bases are TGCGCCAGCAGCTTACCCAGGGGGGTTCCCCAGGGTGAGCAGTTCTTC. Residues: CASSLPRGVPQGEQFF. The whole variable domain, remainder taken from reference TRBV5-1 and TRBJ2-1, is KAGVTQTPRYLIKTRGQQVTLSCSPISGHRSVSWYQQTPGQGLQFLFEYFSETQRNKGNFPGRFSGRQFSNSRSEMNVSTLELGDSALYLCASSLPRGVPQGEQFFGPGTRLTVL.

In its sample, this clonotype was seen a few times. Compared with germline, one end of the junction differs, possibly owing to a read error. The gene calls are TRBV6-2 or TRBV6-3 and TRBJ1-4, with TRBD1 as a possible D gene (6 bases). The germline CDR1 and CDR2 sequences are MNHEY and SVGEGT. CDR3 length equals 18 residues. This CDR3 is CASSSPWRGGPSNEILFF. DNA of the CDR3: TGTGCCAGCAGTTCCCCCTGGAGGGGGGGACCTTCCAATGAAATACTGTTTTTT.

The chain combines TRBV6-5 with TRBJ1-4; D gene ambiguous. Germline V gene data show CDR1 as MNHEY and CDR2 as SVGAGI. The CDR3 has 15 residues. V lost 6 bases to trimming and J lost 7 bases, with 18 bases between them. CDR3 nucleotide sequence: TGTGCCAGCAGCATTGACGGTATCGCGCCTGAAAAACTGTTTTTT. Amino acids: CASSIDGIAPEKLFF.

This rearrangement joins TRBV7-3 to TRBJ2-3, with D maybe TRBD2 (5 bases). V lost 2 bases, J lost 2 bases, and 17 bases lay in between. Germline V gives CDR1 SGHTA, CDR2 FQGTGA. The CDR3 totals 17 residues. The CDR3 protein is CASSLSGGLPITDTQYF. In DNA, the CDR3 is TGTGCCAGCAGCTTATCTGGAGGACTCCCCATCACAGATACGCAGTATTTT.

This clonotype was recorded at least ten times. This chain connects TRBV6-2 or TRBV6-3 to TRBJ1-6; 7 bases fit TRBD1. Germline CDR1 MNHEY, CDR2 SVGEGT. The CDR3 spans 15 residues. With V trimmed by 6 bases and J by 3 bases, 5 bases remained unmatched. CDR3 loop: CASRRQGSYNSPLHF. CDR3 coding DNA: TGTGCCAGCAGACGACAGGGCAGCTATAATTCACCCCTCCACTTT.

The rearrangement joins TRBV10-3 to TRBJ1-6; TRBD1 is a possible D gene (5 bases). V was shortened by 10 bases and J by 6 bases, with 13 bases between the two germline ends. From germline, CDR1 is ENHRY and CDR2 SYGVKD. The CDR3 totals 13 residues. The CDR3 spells CATKGTTNSPLHF. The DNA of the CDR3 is TGTGCCACTAAGGGGACTACTAATTCACCCCTCCACTTT.

DNA of the CDR3: TGCAGTGCTTACGACGGTCGCGTGGCCAAAAACATTCAGTACTTC. This translates into CSAYDGRVAKNIQYF. The rearrangement links TRBV20-1 to TRBJ2-4; D gene unclear. Germline assignment: CDR1 DFQATT and CDR2 SNEGSKA (reference sequence). Trimming cost V 5 bases and J 1 base, with 15 bases left between them. The CDR3 sequence is 15 residues long.

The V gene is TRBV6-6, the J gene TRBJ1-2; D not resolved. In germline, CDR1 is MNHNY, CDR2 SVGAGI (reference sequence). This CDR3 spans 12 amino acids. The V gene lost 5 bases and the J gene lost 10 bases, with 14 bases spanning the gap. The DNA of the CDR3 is TGTGCCAGCAGTCCGCTCGACTTAAACTACACCTTC. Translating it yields CASSPLDLNYTF.

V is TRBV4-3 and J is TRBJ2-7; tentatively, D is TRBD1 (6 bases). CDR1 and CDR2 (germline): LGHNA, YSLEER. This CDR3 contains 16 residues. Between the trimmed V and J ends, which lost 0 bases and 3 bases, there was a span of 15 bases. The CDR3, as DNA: TGCGCCAGCAGCCAAGAGTTTGGGACATTTCTCTACGAGCAGTACTTC. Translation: CASSQEFGTFLYEQYF.

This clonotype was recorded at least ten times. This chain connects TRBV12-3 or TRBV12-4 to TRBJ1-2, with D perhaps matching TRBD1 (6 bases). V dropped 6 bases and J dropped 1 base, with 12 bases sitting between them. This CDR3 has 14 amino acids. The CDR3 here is CASSLTGSNYGYTF. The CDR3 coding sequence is TGTGCCAGCAGCTTAACAGGGAGTAACTATGGCTACACCTTC.

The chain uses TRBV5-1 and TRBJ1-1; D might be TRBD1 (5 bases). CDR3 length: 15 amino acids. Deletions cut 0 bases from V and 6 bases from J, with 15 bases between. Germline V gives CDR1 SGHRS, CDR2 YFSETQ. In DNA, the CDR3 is TGCGCCAGCAGCTTGGCTATTGGCAGGGAGGCTGAAGCTTTCTTT. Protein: CASSLAIGREAEAFF.

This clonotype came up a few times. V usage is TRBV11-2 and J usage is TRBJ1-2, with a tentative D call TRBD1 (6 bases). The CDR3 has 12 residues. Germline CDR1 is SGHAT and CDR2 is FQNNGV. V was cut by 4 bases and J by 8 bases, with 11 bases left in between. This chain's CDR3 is CASSSRGKGYTF. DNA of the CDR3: TGTGCCAGCAGCTCCAGGGGCAAAGGCTACACCTTC.

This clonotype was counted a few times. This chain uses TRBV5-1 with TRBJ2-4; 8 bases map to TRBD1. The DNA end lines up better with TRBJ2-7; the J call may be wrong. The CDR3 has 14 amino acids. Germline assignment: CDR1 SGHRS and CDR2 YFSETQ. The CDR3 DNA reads TGCGCCAGCAGCTGGGGACAGGCGGTCTACGAGCAGTACTTC. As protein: CASSWGQAVYEQYF.

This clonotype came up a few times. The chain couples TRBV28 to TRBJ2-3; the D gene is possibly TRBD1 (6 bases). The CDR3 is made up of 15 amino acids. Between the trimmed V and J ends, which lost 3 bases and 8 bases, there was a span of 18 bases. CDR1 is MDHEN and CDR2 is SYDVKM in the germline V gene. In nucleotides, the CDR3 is TGTGCCAGCAGTTTTAACCCTCGGACAGTTTCTACGCAGTATTTT. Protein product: CASSFNPRTVSTQYF.

The CDR3 here is CASSLDRGASQETQYF. In DNA form, the CDR3 reads TGTGCCAGCAGCTTGGATAGAGGGGCCAGTCAAGAGACCCAGTACTTC. The chain carries TRBV5-6 and TRBJ2-5; D might be TRBD1 or TRBD2, each matching 5 bases. The CDR3 is 16 amino acids. Germline CDR1 SGHDT, CDR2 YYEEEE. The V end lost 0 bases, the J end lost 2 bases, and 14 bases lay between the germline ends.

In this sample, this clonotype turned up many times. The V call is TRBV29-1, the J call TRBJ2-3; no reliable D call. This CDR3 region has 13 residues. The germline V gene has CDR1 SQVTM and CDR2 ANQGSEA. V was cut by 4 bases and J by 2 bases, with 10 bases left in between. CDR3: CSVVNSFTDTQYF. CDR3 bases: TGCAGCGTTGTAAACAGCTTCACAGATACGCAGTATTTT.

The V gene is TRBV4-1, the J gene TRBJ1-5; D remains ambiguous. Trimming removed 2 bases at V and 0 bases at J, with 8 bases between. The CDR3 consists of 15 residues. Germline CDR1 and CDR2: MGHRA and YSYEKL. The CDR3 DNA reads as TGCGCCAGCAGCCAACTCGGCGGTAGCAATCAGCCCCAGCATTTT. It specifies CASSQLGGSNQPQHF.

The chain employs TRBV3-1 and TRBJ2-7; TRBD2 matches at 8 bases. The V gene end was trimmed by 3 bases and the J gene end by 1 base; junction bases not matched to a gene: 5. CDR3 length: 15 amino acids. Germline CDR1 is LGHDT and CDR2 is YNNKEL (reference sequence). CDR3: CASSQISGESYEQYF. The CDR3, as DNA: TGTGCCAGCAGCCAGATTAGCGGGGAGTCCTACGAGCAGTACTTC.

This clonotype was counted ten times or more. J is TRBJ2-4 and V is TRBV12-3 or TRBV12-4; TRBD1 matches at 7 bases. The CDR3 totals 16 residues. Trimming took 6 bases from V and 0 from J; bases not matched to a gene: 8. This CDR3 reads CASSIQGNLAKNIQYF. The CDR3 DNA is TGTGCCAGCAGCATACAGGGGAATCTAGCCAAAAACATTCAGTACTTC.

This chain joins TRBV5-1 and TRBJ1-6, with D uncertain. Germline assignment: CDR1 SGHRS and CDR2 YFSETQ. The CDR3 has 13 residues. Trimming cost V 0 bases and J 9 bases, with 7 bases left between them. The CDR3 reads CASSLVWGSPLHF. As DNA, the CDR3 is TGCGCCAGCAGCTTGGTATGGGGTTCACCCCTCCACTTT. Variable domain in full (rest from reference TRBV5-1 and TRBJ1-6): KAGVTQTPRYLIKTRGQQVTLSCSPISGHRSVSWYQQTPGQGLQFLFEYFSETQRNKGNFPGRFSGRQFSNSRSEMNVSTLELGDSALYLCASSLVWGSPLHFGNGTRLTVT.